Sequencing of this T cell receptor beta chain was carried out in a study of T cell responses to AZD1222 COVID-19 vaccine. Germline CDR1 and CDR2: SEHNR and FQNEAQ (reference sequence). V was clipped by 3 bases and J by 0 bases, with 14 bases between them. This CDR3 spans 16 amino acids. The protocol was immunoSEQ multiplex PCR, while the TCRdb copy is restricted to in-frame clones and leaves out a portion. This repertoire shows about 160,000 clones, around 91% found once; its top ten account for approximately 6.9%. The clonotype comes from an adult in good health. This sequence joins TRBV7-9 and TRBJ1-2, with D tentatively TRBD1 (6 bases). Sequences were derived from peripheral blood, sampled on day 0 of AZD1222 vaccination. CDR3 coding DNA: TGTGCCAGCAGCTTTTCCCCGGACAGCTCTAACTATGGCTACACCTTC. Protein: CASSFSPDSSNYGYTF.